The entry that follows covers one T cell receptor (beta chain) sequence. These data are taken from a study of T cells after yellow fever vaccination. TCRdb ran MiXCR on the 5' RACE reads and lists one entry per CDR3 protein. This table holds roughly 340,000 distinct CDR3 sequences, almost 4% found once. This CDR3 region has 14 residues. Germline V gene lookup returns CDR1 MNHEY and CDR2 SVGEGT. Trimming cost V 5 bases and J 2 bases, with 13 bases left between them. The clonotype comes from a man younger than 30 who received the YFV17D yellow fever vaccine. Source: PBMCs, taken 5 days after the yellow fever booster vaccination. The chain recombines TRBV6-2 or TRBV6-3 with TRBJ2-7, with D uncertain. The chain's CDR3 is CASSKLTDTYEQYV. In nucleotides, the CDR3 is TGTGCCAGCAGTAAATTAACAGATACCTACGAGCAGTACGTC.